The TCR beta chain described here comes from a study of blood T cell repertoires in COVID-19. The wider study: Samples came from the United States, Italy and Spain, spanning acute and convalescent COVID-19. PBMCs, B-cell-depleted T cells, or T cells were the source of the cDNA or gDNA that made up the material.

J was trimmed by 4 bases and V by 3 bases; bases with no gene match: 2. The CDR3 runs to 13 residues. Germline V gene lookup returns CDR1 SGHDN and CDR2 FVKESK. Methods used by the authors: Amplification of reference gene primers was used by the study to estimate nucleated cell counts. Generated by immunoSEQ multiplex PCR, the TCRdb table keeps only in-frame clones and is missing some. Clonal size and the V and J genes are those of that table, whereas D and trimming came from the DNA. The sample holds around 260,000 clones, 75% to 90% seen once. The source material was peripheral blood. This TCR derives from a woman in her forties who had recovered from COVID-19. J is TRBJ1-2 and V is TRBV14; 7 bases align to TRBD1. The CDR3 region has the DNA TGTGCCAGCAGCCAGGGGACAGCCTATGGCTACACCTTC. Residues: CASSQGTAYGYTF.